A selection of T cell receptor beta chains follows, all from one sample in a study of CD8 T cells in Susac syndrome. TCRdb ran MiXCR on the immunoSEQ multiplex PCR reads and lists one entry per CDR3 protein. This table has roughly 200,000 distinct CDR3 sequences, about 95% appearing once. Sequencing was done on a sample of CD4+ T cells from PBMCs. The receptors here all came from a human donor in good health. CDR3s include the opening cysteine and the closing phenylalanine or tryptophan. D genes are given only for firm matches. The size field is filled for only some rows; it gives once, few, many or a size class.

cdr3_nt cdr3_aa v_call clone_size d_call j_call
TGTGCCAGCAGTCTAGGACCCTCCCCGAGCACAGATACGCAGTATTTT CASSLGPSPSTDTQYF TRBV12-3/TRBV12-4 - - TRBJ2-3
TGCAGTGTGGGTTCCGGGGGGAGGAACACTGAAGCTTTCTTT CSVGSGGRNTEAFF TRBV20-1 - - TRBJ1-1
TGCAGCGTTTGTTTTAGCGGTGAGACCCAGTACTTC CSVCFSGETQYF TRBV29-1 once - TRBJ2-5
TGTGCCAGCAGCGAGGACACCTACACTGAAGCTTTCTTT CASSEDTYTEAFF TRBV7-3 - - TRBJ1-1
TGCAGTGCTACCTTGACAGGGGACGAGCAGTACTTC CSATLTGDEQYF TRBV20-1 - TRBD1 TRBJ2-7
TGCAGTGCTAAGTACGGGTCGGCCTCGGGTGAGCAGTTCTTC CSAKYGSASGEQFF TRBV20-1 - - TRBJ2-1
TGCAGTGCCCAAATAGCGGGAGGAACCTACGAGCAGTACTTC CSAQIAGGTYEQYF TRBV20-1 - TRBD2 TRBJ2-7
TGTGCCAGCAGCTTGGCTAGAAGTCAAGAGACCCAGTACTTC CASSLARSQETQYF TRBV5-4 - - TRBJ2-5
TGTGCCAGCAGCGCCCCCCCGGAGCAGTTCTTC CASSAPPEQFF TRBV9 - - TRBJ2-1
TGCAGTGCTTCCCCGCGGGGGCTGGACGGCTATGGCTACACCTTC CSASPRGLDGYGYTF TRBV20-1 - - TRBJ1-2
TGTGCCAGCACTGTAAGGGCTACAGATACGCAGTATTTT CASTVRATDTQYF TRBV28 - - TRBJ2-3
TGTGCCAGCAGCGTGACAGGGACGAACACTGAAGCTTTCTTT CASSVTGTNTEAFF TRBV5-4 - TRBD1 TRBJ1-1
TGTGCCACCAGTGATCGAGGACAGGGGGCAGAGACCCAGTACTTC CATSDRGQGAETQYF TRBV24-1 once TRBD1 TRBJ2-5
TGTGCCTGGAGCGGCAGACGAAACAGGGTCACCGGGGAGCTGTTTTTT CAWSGRRNRVTGELFF TRBV30 - - TRBJ2-2
TGCGCCAGCAGCTCGACTAGCGGGAGTGTGACAGATACGCAGTATTTT CASSSTSGSVTDTQYF TRBV4-3 - TRBD2 TRBJ2-3
TGTGCCAGCAGCCTATTAGCGGGAGTAGTTTACAATGAGCAGTTCTTC CASSLLAGVVYNEQFF TRBV7-3 - TRBD2 TRBJ2-1